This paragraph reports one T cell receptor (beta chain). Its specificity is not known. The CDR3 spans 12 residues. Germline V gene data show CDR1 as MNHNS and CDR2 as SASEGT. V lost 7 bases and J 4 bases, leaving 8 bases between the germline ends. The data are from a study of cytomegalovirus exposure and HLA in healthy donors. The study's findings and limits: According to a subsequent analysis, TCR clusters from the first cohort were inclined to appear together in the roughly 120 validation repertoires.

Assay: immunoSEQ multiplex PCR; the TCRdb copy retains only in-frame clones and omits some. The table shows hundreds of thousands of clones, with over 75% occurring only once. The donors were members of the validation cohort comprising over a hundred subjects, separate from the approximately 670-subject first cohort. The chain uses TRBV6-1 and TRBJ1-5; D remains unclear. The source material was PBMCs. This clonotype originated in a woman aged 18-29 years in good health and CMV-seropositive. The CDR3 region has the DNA TGTGCCAGCAAGGCGGCTAATCAGCCCCAGCATTTT. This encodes CASKAANQPQHF.